The 9 T cell receptor beta chains below were found in one sample sequenced in a study of blood T cells in healthy people across ages. With a J-beta primer mix and a sample-barcoded 5' primer, a second PCR ran about 7 to 12 cycles. TCRdb re-analysed the 5' RACE reads in MiXCR, keeping a single row per CDR3 protein. The repertoire holds approximately 1,000,000 distinct CDR3 sequences, with around two fifths as singletons. The sequencing input was blood. Every receptor here comes from a man between 18 and 29 years old in good health.

This clonotype was observed a few times. This chain joins TRBV29-1 and TRBJ1-1, with D perhaps matching TRBD1 (6 bases). V was trimmed by 6 bases and J by 3 bases, leaving 14 bases between them. The CDR3 consists of 13 residues. Germline V gives CDR1 SQVTM, CDR2 ANQGSEA. CDR3 region: CSVVGTGYTEAFF. The DNA of the CDR3 is TGCAGCGTCGTGGGAACAGGGTACACTGAAGCTTTCTTT.

This chain links TRBV4-1 with TRBJ2-1; D tentatively fits TRBD1 or TRBD2 (5 bases each). Germline CDR1 is MGHRA and CDR2 is YSYEKL. This CDR3 contains 18 residues. The V gene lost 1 base and the J gene lost 6 bases, with 22 bases spanning the gap. CDR3 in amino acids: CASSQVGGGGGSPNEQFF. The CDR3 DNA sequence: TGCGCCAGCAGCCAAGTAGGTGGTGGTGGGGGATCCCCCAATGAGCAGTTCTTC.

This clonotype was counted between two and nine times. This sequence joins TRBV29-1 and TRBJ1-2; perhaps TRBD1 as D (5 bases). The CDR3 length is 12 residues. Germline V gene lookup returns CDR1 SQVTM and CDR2 ANQGSEA. V was clipped by 4 bases and J by 6 bases, with 12 bases between them. CDR3 in amino acids: CSVGGSSDGYTF. DNA of the CDR3: TGCAGCGTTGGGGGGTCTAGTGATGGCTACACCTTC.

This clonotype was counted at least ten times. CDR3 amino acids: CASSENRGDEQFF. CDR3 sequence (DNA): TGTGCCAGCAGTGAGAACAGGGGCGATGAGCAGTTCTTC. The J gene is TRBJ2-1, the V gene TRBV2, with 7 nucleotides matching TRBD1. The germline V gene encodes CDR1 SNHLY and CDR2 FYNNEI. Losses at the gene ends were 3 bases for V and 8 bases for J; bases not matched to a gene: 4. The CDR3 has 13 residues. The full variable domain, its missing parts supplied by reference TRBV2 and TRBJ2-1, is EPEVTQTPSHQVTQMGQEVILRCVPISNHLYFYWYRQILGQKVEFLVSFYNNEISEKSEIFDDQFSVERPDGSNFTLKIRSTKLEDSAMYFCASSENRGDEQFFGPGTRLTVL.

The V gene is TRBV7-2, the J gene TRBJ1-1, with D maybe TRBD1 (6 bases). Per germline, CDR1 SGHTA and CDR2 FQGNSA. The CDR3 loop spans 15 amino acids. The ends were cut back, 0 bases at V and 1 base at J, with 9 bases in the middle. DNA of the CDR3: TGTGCCAGCAGCTTAGCGGGCAGGGGGAACACTGAAGCTTTCTTT. Protein: CASSLAGRGNTEAFF.

This clonotype was detected many times. The chain carries TRBV5-1 and TRBJ2-1; TRBD2 matches at 8 bases. With 0 bases clipped from V and 7 bases from J, the junction kept 9 bases outside the gene matches. The CDR3 is 16 amino acids. Germline V gene data show CDR1 as SGHRS and CDR2 as YFSETQ. CDR3 sequence: CASSLVRGGPSNEQFF. The CDR3 DNA follows: TGCGCCAGCAGCTTGGTTCGGGGGGGGCCTAGTAATGAGCAGTTCTTC.

This clonotype has only a few counts. The chain is built from TRBV9 and TRBJ2-5; D ambiguous. Trimming left V 4 bases short and J 2 bases short, with 15 bases between. The CDR3 is 15 residues long. Germline loops: CDR1 SGDLS, CDR2 YYNGEE. Here the CDR3 reads CASSSKEREQETQYF. DNA for the CDR3: TGTGCCAGCAGCTCTAAGGAAAGGGAACAAGAGACCCAGTACTTC. Using reference TRBV9 and TRBJ2-5 for the parts outside the CDR3, the full variable domain is DSGVTQTPKHLITATGQRVTLRCSPRSGDLSVYWYQQSLDQGLQFLIQYYNGEERAKGNILERFSAQQFPDLHSELNLSSLELGDSALYFCASSSKEREQETQYFGPGTRLLVL.

In its sample, this clonotype was seen a few times. The chain employs TRBV20-1 and TRBJ2-1, with D hard to call. The CDR3 has 12 residues. V lost 0 bases and J 10 bases, leaving 10 bases between the germline ends. The germline V gene encodes CDR1 DFQATT and CDR2 SNEGSKA (reference sequence). The CDR3 nucleotides read TGCAGTGCTAGAGATGGAAGGGTCGAGCAGTTCTTC. This encodes CSARDGRVEQFF.

This clonotype was counted ten times or more. The chain combines TRBV4-3 with TRBJ1-2, with unresolved D. This CDR3 has 18 amino acids. Germline V gene sequence: CDR1 LGHNA, CDR2 YSLEER. V was cut by 0 bases and J by 2 bases, with 19 bases left in between. Written as DNA, the CDR3 is TGCGCCAGCAGCCAAGAGAGTCCCAGATATGGGGAAAACTATGGCTACACCTTC. Translation: CASSQESPRYGENYGYTF.